This TCR beta chain comes out of a study of blood T cell repertoires in COVID-19. Study in general: Sites in the United States, Italy and Spain provided acute and convalescent COVID-19 samples.

Trimming removed 4 bases at V and 1 base at J, with 11 bases between. This CDR3 is built from 14 residues. Germline CDR1 reads SGHTS; CDR2 reads YDEGEE. By proportion, this clone is medium-sized. In the study's own analysis: How many nucleated cells were present was estimated from reference gene primer amplification. Profiled with immunoSEQ multiplex PCR; TCRdb holds only in-frame clones, not every one. The DNA was the basis for D and trimming; V, J and clone size are from that table. The table shows about 120,000 clones, with around 83% occurring only once. The chain uses TRBV5-8 and TRBJ2-5; D possibly corresponds to TRBD1 (5 bases). Sequencing was carried out using peripheral blood. The TCR comes from a man aged 35 to 55 with acute or convalescent COVID-19. In DNA form, the CDR3 reads TGTGCCAGCAGCCCCCCCAGGGCCCAAGAGACCCAGTACTTC. Translating gives CASSPPRAQETQYF. Looking up the rest from reference TRBV5-8 and TRBJ2-5 gives the full variable domain: EAGVTQSPTHLIKTRGQQATLRCSPISGHTSVYWYQQALGLGLQFLLWYDEGEERNRGNFPPRFSGRQFPNYSSELNVNALELEDSALYLCASSPPRAQETQYFGPGTRLLVL.